Following are 8 T cell receptor beta chains from one sample sequenced in a study of shared clonotypes between healthy human individuals. Generated by immunoSEQ multiplex PCR, the TCRdb table keeps only in-frame clones and is missing some. The sample shows 2 million to 2.5 million clones, 85% to 95% of them seen only once. Sequencing input: naive CD4+ T cells from PBMCs. The sample's subset: CD45RA+ positively selected. These receptors were obtained from a man aged 18 to 30 in good health. Some clones in this sample may be carry-over from other donors' samples.

The CDR3 DNA is TGTGCCAGCAGTGTAAGTATAAGGAACACTGAAGCTTTCTTT. Amino acids: CASSVSIRNTEAFF. The chain combines TRBV28 with TRBJ1-1, with no clear D. V gave up 5 bases and J gave up 1 base, with 11 bases separating them. There are 14 residues in the CDR3. Germline CDR1 reads MDHEN; CDR2 reads SYDVKM.

The V and J genes are TRBV18 and TRBJ2-2; D is unclear. V shed 4 bases and J shed 0 bases, with 18 bases lying between them. Germline CDR1 is KGHSH and CDR2 is LQKENI. There are 18 residues in the CDR3. The CDR3 sequence: CASSRRGQTGANTGELFF. The DNA for the CDR3 is TGTGCCAGCTCACGACGCGGCCAAACCGGCGCGAACACCGGGGAGCTGTTTTTT.

The rearrangement links TRBV5-1 to TRBJ2-5; TRBD2 aligns across 8 bases. The junction had 6 bases not matched to a gene; V was cut back by 0 bases and J by 5 bases. This CDR3 is built from 15 residues. Germline V CDR1 and CDR2: SGHRS, YFSETQ. The CDR3 nucleotides are TGCGCCAGCAGCTTGGCCCCGGGGGGGGTGGAGACCCAGTACTTC. Its protein is CASSLAPGGVETQYF.

This sequence joins TRBV15 and TRBJ2-7; D might be TRBD1 or TRBD2, each matching 6 bases. The germline CDR1 and CDR2 sequences are LNHNV and YYDKDF (reference sequence). The CDR3 contains 16 residues. V gave up 4 bases and J gave up 2 bases, with 18 bases separating them. DNA of the CDR3: TGTGCCACCAGCACGCGTGGGGGGCGCGGTCCCTACGAGCAGTACTTC. Protein: CATSTRGGRGPYEQYF.

The chain couples TRBV7-3 to TRBJ1-1; D not resolved. The CDR3 spans 14 residues. Trimming removed 2 bases from V and 1 base from J, with 8 bases in between. The germline gives CDR1 SGHTA, CDR2 FQGTGA. CDR3 bases: TGTGCCAGCAGCTTATTCCCAGGGAACACTGAAGCTTTCTTT. Amino acid sequence: CASSLFPGNTEAFF. Full variable domain (outside the CDR3, taken from reference TRBV7-3 and TRBJ1-1): GAGVSQTPSNKVTEKGKYVELRCDPISGHTALYWYRQSLGQGPEFLIYFQGTGAADDSGLPNDRFFAVRPEGSVSTLKIQRTERGDSAVYLCASSLFPGNTEAFFGQGTRLTVV.

This clone was observed a single time. The genes are TRBV6-4 and TRBJ1-5; no clear D. With 2 bases removed from V and 6 bases from J, the gap between germline ends came to 5 bases. In germline, CDR1 is MRHNA, CDR2 SNTAGT. The CDR3 is 12 residues long. The CDR3 coding sequence is TGTGCCAGCAGTGACGAGGGTCAGCCCCAGCATTTT. This sequence encodes CASSDEGQPQHF.

The chain couples TRBV5-4 to TRBJ1-2, with 9 bases aligning to TRBD1. The CDR3 loop spans 14 amino acids. Germline values: CDR1 SGHNT, CDR2 YYREEE (reference sequence). The J segment lost 8 bases and the V segment lost 0 bases, leaving 5 bases of the junction unmatched. CDR3 nucleotide sequence: TGTGCCAGCAGCTTGGGGACAGGGGATGAAGGCTACACCTTC. Its translation: CASSLGTGDEGYTF.

The chain combines TRBV6-4 with TRBJ1-1; TRBD1 matches 10 bases. V trimming: 5 bases; J trimming: 8 bases; junction bases outside the gene matches: 8. The CDR3 has 14 residues. CDR1 MRHNA and CDR2 SNTAGT come from the germline V gene. CDR3 nucleotides: TGTGCCAGCAGTCGGACAGGGGGAGACGCGGAAGCTTTCTTT. Amino acids: CASSRTGGDAEAFF.